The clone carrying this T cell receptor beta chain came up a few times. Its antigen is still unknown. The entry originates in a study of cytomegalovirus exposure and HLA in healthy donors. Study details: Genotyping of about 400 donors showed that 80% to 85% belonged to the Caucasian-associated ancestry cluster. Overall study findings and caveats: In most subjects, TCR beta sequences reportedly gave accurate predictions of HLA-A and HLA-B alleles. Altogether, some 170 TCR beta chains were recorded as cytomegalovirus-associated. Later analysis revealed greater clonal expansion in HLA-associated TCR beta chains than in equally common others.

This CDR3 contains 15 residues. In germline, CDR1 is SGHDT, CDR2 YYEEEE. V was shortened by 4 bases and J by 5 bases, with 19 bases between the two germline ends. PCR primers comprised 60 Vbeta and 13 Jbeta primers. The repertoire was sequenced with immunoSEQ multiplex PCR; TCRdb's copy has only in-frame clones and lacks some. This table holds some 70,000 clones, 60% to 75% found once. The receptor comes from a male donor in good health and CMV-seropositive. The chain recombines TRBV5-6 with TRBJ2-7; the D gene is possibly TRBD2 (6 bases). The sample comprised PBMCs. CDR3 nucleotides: TGTGCCAGCAGCAATAGACTAGAAAACTTCGACGAGCAGTACTTC. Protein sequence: CASSNRLENFDEQYF.